The 32 T cell receptor beta chains below come from one sample, sequenced in a study of OX40 agonist ivuxolimab in advanced cancers. The protocol was immunoSEQ multiplex PCR, while the TCRdb copy is restricted to in-frame clones and leaves out a portion. Of tens of thousands of clones in the sample, more than 80% were seen once. This sample comprised CD4+ or CD8+ T cells sorted from blood, obtained in a trial of the OX40 agonist ivuxolimab. Source of these receptors: an adult with an advanced solid tumor such as melanoma, head and neck, liver or kidney cancer.

The chain employs TRBV7-3 and TRBJ2-2; the match to TRBD2 covers 14 bases. The CDR3 has 18 amino acids. Trimming at V came to 5 bases and at J to 3 bases, leaving 8 bases not matched to a gene. Germline CDR1 SGHTA, CDR2 FQGTGA. This CDR3 reads CASSPSGLAGEYTGELFF. For the CDR3, the DNA is TGTGCCAGCAGCCCTTCGGGACTAGCGGGAGAGTACACCGGGGAGCTGTTTTTT.

This clone was seen only once. This rearrangement joins TRBV28 to TRBJ1-5; TRBD1 aligns across 9 bases. The CDR3 length is 15 residues. Germline CDR1 reads MDHEN; CDR2 reads SYDVKM. Trimming at V came to 6 bases and at J to 3 bases, leaving 6 bases not matched to a gene. The CDR3 sequence is CASRARDRANQPQHF. CDR3 nucleotides: TGTGCCAGCAGGGCTCGGGACAGGGCCAATCAGCCCCAGCATTTT.

The rearrangement uses TRBV6-5 and TRBJ2-7, with D uncertain. The V end was cut by 2 bases, the J end by 8 bases, with 13 bases between. Germline CDR1 and CDR2: MNHEY and SVGAGI. The CDR3 contains 13 residues. The CDR3 spells CASSYPAGMKQYF. CDR3 bases: TGTGCCAGCAGTTACCCGGCAGGCATGAAGCAGTACTTC.

V and J are TRBV19 and TRBJ2-1; a weak D match, TRBD2 (5 bases). In germline, CDR1 is LNHDA, CDR2 SQIVND (reference sequence). V dropped 4 bases and J dropped 6 bases, with 19 bases sitting between them. The CDR3 consists of 16 residues. CDR3 protein: CASSTTPGGWGNEQFF. The CDR3 DNA sequence: TGTGCCAGTAGTACCACTCCCGGCGGGTGGGGCAATGAGCAGTTCTTC. The variable domain in full, with the rest retrieved from reference TRBV19 and TRBJ2-1, is DGGITQSPKYLFRKEGQNVTLSCEQNLNHDAMYWYRQDPGQGLRLIYYSQIVNDFQKGDIAEGYSVSREKKESFPLTVTSAQKNPTAFYLCASSTTPGGWGNEQFFGPGTRLTVL.

The rearrangement uses TRBV28 and TRBJ2-1; TRBD2 is a possible D gene (5 bases). Trimming took 5 bases from V and 8 from J, leaving 16 bases between them. Germline V gives CDR1 MDHEN, CDR2 SYDVKM. CDR3 length equals 14 residues. The CDR3 DNA reads TGTGCCAGCAGTGCTGGGGTTACCGGGGATGAGCAGTTCTTC. Translation gives CASSAGVTGDEQFF.

The rearrangement uses TRBV19 and TRBJ2-7; the match to TRBD2 covers 8 bases. CDR1 and CDR2 from the germline V gene are LNHDA and SQIVND (reference sequence). The length of the CDR3 is 15 residues. The trim removed 6 bases at V and 3 bases at J, leaving 10 bases unmatched. The chain's CDR3 is CASRGLAGGDYEQYF. CDR3 coding DNA: TGTGCCAGTAGAGGTTTGGCGGGAGGTGACTACGAGCAGTACTTC.

The genes are TRBV4-1 and TRBJ2-5; tentative D call: TRBD1 (6 bases). The CDR3 consists of 18 residues. The V gene lost 1 base and the J gene lost 4 bases, with 22 bases spanning the gap. CDR1 is MGHRA, CDR2 YSYEKL, per germline. CDR3 sequence (DNA): TGCGCCAGCAGCCAAGCCTCTTCACAGGGTTGGATCTCAGAGACCCAGTACTTC. Its protein is CASSQASSQGWISETQYF.

The rearrangement uses TRBV2 and TRBJ2-7, with a weak D call TRBD1 (5 bases). The V end lost 6 bases, the J end lost 4 bases, and 16 bases lay between the germline ends. Germline lookup yields CDR1 SNHLY and CDR2 FYNNEI. This CDR3 contains 14 residues. The CDR3 DNA is TGTGCCAGCAGAGGGGAATCAAAGGGGTACGAGCAGTACTTC. Amino acid sequence: CASRGESKGYEQYF.

This chain links TRBV4-2 with TRBJ1-6; possible D gene TRBD1, 6 bases. Germline CDR1 and CDR2: LGHNA and YNFKEQ. Trimming took 4 bases from V and 7 from J, leaving 14 bases between them. The CDR3 has 15 amino acids. The CDR3 protein is CASSPEQGTNSPLHF. The CDR3 DNA follows: TGTGCCAGCAGCCCCGAACAGGGTACCAATTCACCCCTCCACTTT.

The chain combines TRBV9 with TRBJ2-5; 8 nucleotides match TRBD1. The CDR3 sequence is 14 residues long. V shed 3 bases, J shed 3 bases, and the junction held 4 bases outside the gene matches. Germline CDR1 reads SGDLS; CDR2 reads YYNGEE. The CDR3 coding sequence is TGTGCCAGCAGCGCCGACAGGGGTGAAGAGACCCAGTACTTC. The encoded protein is CASSADRGEETQYF.

The chain combines TRBV6-6 with TRBJ1-1, with 8 positions matching TRBD1. Germline CDR1 and CDR2: MNHNY and SVGAGI (reference sequence). This CDR3 spans 14 amino acids. V shed 6 bases and J 7 bases; nucleotides not matched to a gene: 10. CDR3 in amino acids: CASREDRGHLEAFF. CDR3 DNA: TGTGCCAGCAGGGAAGACAGGGGCCACCTTGAAGCTTTCTTT.

This chain links TRBV19 with TRBJ2-1, with D uncertain. V was pared by 9 bases and J by 10 bases, with 19 bases between. The CDR3 runs 13 residues. Germline values: CDR1 LNHDA, CDR2 SQIVND (reference sequence). Here the CDR3 reads CASSPPGAPEQFF. The CDR3 nucleotides are TGTGCCAGCAGTCCCCCCGGTGCGCCGGAGCAGTTCTTC.

V and J are TRBV2 and TRBJ1-5; D possibly corresponds to TRBD1 (6 bases). The CDR3 loop spans 13 amino acids. CDR1 and CDR2 from the germline V gene are SNHLY and FYNNEI. The V end was cut by 6 bases, the J end by 10 bases, with 16 bases between. The CDR3, as DNA: TGTGCCAGCAGGTTAGGGGGGACCTCCCCCCAGCATTTT. Residues: CASRLGGTSPQHF.

The rearrangement joins TRBV4-3 to TRBJ2-3; no reliable D call. Trimming left V 0 bases short and J 0 bases short, with 7 bases between. Per germline, CDR1 LGHNA and CDR2 YSLEER. This CDR3 spans 15 amino acids. The CDR3: CASSQDGASTDTQYF. In DNA form, the CDR3 reads TGCGCCAGCAGCCAAGATGGCGCCAGCACAGATACGCAGTATTTT.

The rearrangement joins TRBV15 to TRBJ2-1, with D perhaps TRBD2 (6 bases). Germline V gene data show CDR1 as LNHNV and CDR2 as YYDKDF (reference sequence). The CDR3 extends over 13 amino acids. V shed 8 bases and J shed 5 bases, with 13 bases lying between them. CDR3 region: CATAPGLDNEQFF. The CDR3 DNA follows: TGTGCCACCGCTCCGGGACTTGACAATGAGCAGTTCTTC.

The chain links TRBV30 to TRBJ1-1; tentatively, D is TRBD1 (5 bases). This CDR3 has 13 residues. CDR1 and CDR2 from the germline V gene are GTSNPN and SVGIG (reference sequence). Trimming pared 2 bases from V and 6 bases from J, leaving 13 bases between. This CDR3 is CAWSPPGTSEAFF. CDR3 nucleotides: TGTGCCTGGAGTCCTCCAGGGACCTCTGAAGCTTTCTTT.

This clone was seen more than once but under ten times. The chain couples TRBV7-2 to TRBJ1-5; TRBD1 might be the D (6 bases). This CDR3 contains 17 residues. Per the germline V gene, CDR1 is SGHTA and CDR2 is FQGNSA. The V end was cut by 2 bases, the J end by 2 bases, with 16 bases between. This CDR3 is CASSLRGTSRGNQPQHF. The CDR3 DNA is TGTGCCAGCAGCTTAAGGGGGACCTCGAGGGGCAATCAGCCCCAGCATTTT.

The chain uses TRBV7-3 and TRBJ2-7, with 11 bases aligning to TRBD2. From germline, CDR1 is SGHTA and CDR2 FQGTGA. The CDR3 has 15 residues. The V and J ends lost 5 bases and 4 bases, in that order; junction bases with no gene match: 7. This chain's CDR3 is CASSPGTSGLYEQYF. CDR3 in DNA: TGTGCCAGCAGCCCCGGGACTAGCGGACTTTACGAGCAGTACTTC.

The CDR3 loop reads CAISGVQGSDTQYF. The CDR3 DNA follows: TGTGCCATCAGTGGTGTACAGGGGTCAGATACGCAGTATTTT. This sequence joins TRBV10-3 and TRBJ2-3; 7 nucleotides align to TRBD1. V lost 4 bases and J lost 4; bases outside the gene matches: 5. Per the germline V gene, CDR1 is ENHRY and CDR2 is SYGVKD. The CDR3 is 14 residues long.

This CDR3 is CASTGGPLSGANVLTF. The CDR3, as DNA: TGCGCCAGTACAGGGGGCCCCCTCTCTGGGGCCAACGTCCTGACTTTC. V is TRBV5-1 and J is TRBJ2-6, with 9 bases that match TRBD1. The V and J ends lost 8 bases and 0 bases, in that order; junction bases with no gene match: 6. CDR1 and CDR2 (germline): SGHRS, YFSETQ. This CDR3 has 16 residues.

The CDR3 bases are TGTGCCAGCAAGTTTATAAAGGCAGCCCCCAATCAGCCCCAGCATTTT. Its protein is CASKFIKAAPNQPQHF. This chain links TRBV7-3 with TRBJ1-5; D is unresolved. In germline, CDR1 is SGHTA, CDR2 FQGTGA. Trimming took 7 bases from V and 3 from J, leaving 19 bases between them. The CDR3 contains 16 residues.

V is TRBV19 and J is TRBJ2-2; 11 bases are a match to TRBD2. V lost 2 bases and J lost 7; bases outside the gene matches: 12. The germline CDR1 and CDR2 sequences are LNHDA and SQIVND (reference sequence). This CDR3 has 18 amino acids. CDR3 sequence: CASSIWPSGRSNGGELFF. The CDR3 bases are TGTGCCAGTAGTATATGGCCTAGCGGGAGGTCCAACGGCGGGGAGCTGTTTTTT.

The rearrangement links TRBV7-3 to TRBJ2-3; 10 nucleotides agree with TRBD1. The CDR3 has 15 residues. Germline V lookup: CDR1 SGHTA, CDR2 FQGTGA. V lost 0 bases and J lost 5; bases outside the gene matches: 2. This CDR3 is CASSLTGTGEDTQYF. The DNA for the CDR3 is TGTGCCAGCAGCTTAACGGGGACAGGGGAAGATACGCAGTATTTT. The complete variable domain, with remaining parts taken from reference TRBV7-3 and TRBJ2-3, reads GAGVSQTPSNKVTEKGKYVELRCDPISGHTALYWYRQSLGQGPEFLIYFQGTGAADDSGLPNDRFFAVRPEGSVSTLKIQRTERGDSAVYLCASSLTGTGEDTQYFGPGTRLTVL.

The chain recombines TRBV5-1 with TRBJ2-7, with 11 bases that match TRBD2. V trimming: 3 bases; J trimming: 3 bases; junction bases outside the gene matches: 14. The CDR3 is 18 amino acids. The germline V gene encodes CDR1 SGHRS and CDR2 YFSETQ. The DNA of the CDR3 is TGCGCCAGCAGCTCCGGGGCGCTAGCGGGAGGTAGGGGCTACGAGCAGTACTTC. This gives the protein CASSSGALAGGRGYEQYF.

Only a few counts were recorded for this clone. The CDR3 protein is CGGVSYNEQFF. DNA for the CDR3: TGCGGCGGGGTTTCCTACAATGAGCAGTTCTTC. The chain links TRBV29-1 to TRBJ2-1; D possibly corresponds to TRBD2 (6 bases). The CDR3 is made up of 11 amino acids. Germline lookup yields CDR1 SQVTM and CDR2 ANQGSEA.

The J gene is TRBJ2-1, the V gene TRBV6-5, with D hard to call. There are 13 residues in the CDR3. Deletions cut 3 bases from V and 6 bases from J, with 9 bases between. CDR1 is MNHEY, CDR2 SVGAGI, per germline. The CDR3 sequence: CASSYQFRNEQFF. As DNA, the CDR3 is TGTGCCAGCAGTTATCAGTTCCGCAATGAGCAGTTCTTC.

The chain uses TRBV5-1 and TRBJ1-3; tentative D call: TRBD1 (5 bases). Trimming left V 0 bases short and J 1 base short, with 5 bases between. The CDR3 extends over 14 amino acids. Germline V gene data show CDR1 as SGHRS and CDR2 as YFSETQ. Here the CDR3 DNA reads TGCGCCAGCAGCTTGGAGGGGTCTGGAAACACCATATATTTT. Its protein is CASSLEGSGNTIYF. The entire variable domain, with the rest obtained from reference TRBV5-1 and TRBJ1-3, is as follows: KAGVTQTPRYLIKTRGQQVTLSCSPISGHRSVSWYQQTPGQGLQFLFEYFSETQRNKGNFPGRFSGRQFSNSRSEMNVSTLELGDSALYLCASSLEGSGNTIYFGEGSWLTVV.

The J gene is TRBJ2-7, the V gene TRBV2; 7 bases are a match to TRBD1. V lost 7 bases to trimming and J lost 5 bases; unmatched junction nucleotides: 8. This CDR3 region has 13 residues. The germline CDR1 and CDR2 sequences are SNHLY and FYNNEI. The CDR3 sequence: CASTPFRGHEQYF. CDR3 nucleotide sequence: TGTGCCAGCACCCCGTTTAGGGGGCACGAGCAGTACTTC.

The chain is built from TRBV7-6 and TRBJ2-7, with TRBD2 matching over 7 bases. Germline values: CDR1 SGHVS, CDR2 FNYEAQ. V trimming: 2 bases; J trimming: 3 bases; junction bases outside the gene matches: 4. The CDR3 covers 14 residues. Written as DNA, the CDR3 is TGTGCCAGCAGCTTATCAGGGACTAACTACGAGCAGTACTTC. As protein: CASSLSGTNYEQYF.

Only one count was recorded for this clone. The chain has TRBV6-1 and TRBJ2-7, with a tentative D call TRBD2 (7 bases). There are 14 residues in the CDR3. Trimming removed 4 bases from V and 2 bases from J, with 12 bases in between. CDR1 is MNHNS, CDR2 SASEGT, per germline. The CDR3 sequence is CASSAQRDTYEQYF. The DNA of the CDR3 is TGTGCCAGCAGTGCCCAGCGGGACACCTACGAGCAGTACTTC.

The chain is built from TRBV11-2 and TRBJ2-5; no firm D call. CDR1 and CDR2 from the germline V gene are SGHAT and FQNNGV. The length of the CDR3 is 12 residues. Trimming cost V 2 bases and J 7 bases, with 8 bases left between them. The DNA of the CDR3 is TGTGCCAGCAGCTTACAGTTTGGGACCCAGTACTTC. Protein product: CASSLQFGTQYF.

The chain combines TRBV19 with TRBJ2-3; 10 bases match TRBD1. There are 14 residues in the CDR3. Per the germline V gene, CDR1 is LNHDA and CDR2 is SQIVND (reference sequence). V lost 7 bases to trimming and J lost 8 bases; unmatched junction nucleotides: 9. The CDR3 loop is CASKPGTGAGTQYF. For the CDR3, the DNA is TGTGCCAGTAAACCCGGGACAGGGGCGGGTACGCAGTATTTT.